Following are 6 T cell receptor beta chains from one sample sequenced in a study of T-cell reconstitution after alpha-beta-depleted transplantation in children. Preparation of the TCRbeta library involved a method that used unique molecular identifiers. A single record per CDR3 protein comes from TCRdb applying MiXCR to the PCR reads. The sample has around 370,000 distinct CDR3 sequences, roughly 17% seen once. The specimen comprised PBMCs, mostly from graft donor cells, sampled 360 days after TCRalphabeta/CD19-depleted stem cell transplant. These receptors were obtained from a male patient aged 2-15 years who had a stem cell transplant for acute lymphoblastic leukemia, so the T cells may come from the graft donor.

The V and J genes are TRBV7-9 and TRBJ2-4; D unclear. The length of the CDR3 is 13 residues. Germline assignment: CDR1 SEHNR and CDR2 FQNEAQ (reference sequence). Between the trimmed V and J ends, which lost 5 bases and 5 bases, there was a span of 10 bases. The CDR3: CASSPDPQNIQYF. The CDR3 DNA follows: TGTGCCAGCAGCCCCGACCCTCAAAACATTCAGTACTTC.

This clonotype was recorded a few times. The rearrangement uses TRBV28 and TRBJ2-3; no firm D call. This CDR3 has 16 amino acids. In germline, CDR1 is MDHEN, CDR2 SYDVKM. Trimming pared 6 bases from V and 1 base from J, leaving 17 bases between. The chain's CDR3 is CASSHLTGDGTDTQYF. The CDR3 DNA follows: TGTGCCAGCAGCCACCTGACGGGTGATGGCACAGATACGCAGTATTTT.

This chain joins TRBV6-4 and TRBJ2-3; 7 positions match TRBD2. Trimming cost V 5 bases and J 2 bases; bases outside gene matches: 4. The CDR3 contains 14 residues. Germline assignment: CDR1 MRHNA and CDR2 SNTAGT. The CDR3 DNA reads TGTGCCAGCAGTTCAAGCGGGACCACAGATACGCAGTATTTT. It is translated as CASSSSGTTDTQYF.

The sample holds a few counts of this clonotype. The chain employs TRBV28 and TRBJ2-7; tentatively, D is TRBD2 (7 bases). Between the trimmed V and J ends, which lost 3 bases and 3 bases, there was a span of 18 bases. Germline loops: CDR1 MDHEN, CDR2 SYDVKM. The CDR3 is 16 residues long. The CDR3 loop reads CASSFRGAGPYYEQYF. CDR3 bases: TGTGCCAGCAGTTTTCGGGGGGCGGGTCCCTACTACGAGCAGTACTTC. Full variable domain (remainder filled in from reference TRBV28 and TRBJ2-7): DVKVTQSSRYLVKRTGEKVFLECVQDMDHENMFWYRQDPGLGLRLIYFSYDVKMKEKGDIPEGYSVSREKKERFSLILESASTNQTSMYLCASSFRGAGPYYEQYFGPGTRLTVT.

This chain uses TRBV20-1 with TRBJ2-7, with 8 bases fitting TRBD2. The CDR3 has 13 amino acids. The V segment lost 3 bases and the J segment 2 bases; nucleotides outside the gene matches: 3. Germline CDR1 reads DFQATT; CDR2 reads SNEGSKA (reference sequence). The CDR3 DNA reads as TGCAGTGCTAGCAAGGGACTAGCCTACGAGCAGTACTTC. This encodes CSASKGLAYEQYF.

This clonotype appeared many times. V and J are TRBV5-1 and TRBJ2-1, with TRBD2 matching 7 bases. CDR1 and CDR2 from the germline V gene are SGHRS and YFSETQ. V was pared by 0 bases and J by 9 bases, with 6 bases of the junction left unmatched. This CDR3 region has 14 residues. This CDR3 is CASSLVASGGEQFF. CDR3 sequence (DNA): TGCGCCAGCAGCTTGGTAGCTAGCGGCGGTGAGCAGTTCTTC.